The clone carrying this TCR beta chain appeared a single time. Its target is not known. The sample originates from a study of chemoradiotherapy in HPV16-positive cancers. Overall study results and limits: During treatment, candidate HPV-specific clones and E7-related motifs expanded in tumor.

Trimming removed 0 bases from V and 0 bases from J, with 7 bases in between. This CDR3 spans 15 amino acids. The germline V gene has CDR1 SGDLS and CDR2 YYNGEE. Libraries were prepared by immunoSEQ multiplex PCR; TCRdb keeps only in-frame clonotypes and omits some of them. The sample holds some 14,000 clones, over 70% seen once. The sequence was obtained from a human donor with HPV-associated anogenital cancer. The specimen was obtained from a patient who underwent chemoradiotherapy. V is TRBV9 and J is TRBJ1-3; D ambiguous. The CDR3 here is CASSVVGVSGNTIYF. The CDR3, as DNA: TGTGCCAGCAGCGTAGTCGGCGTCTCTGGAAACACCATATATTTT.